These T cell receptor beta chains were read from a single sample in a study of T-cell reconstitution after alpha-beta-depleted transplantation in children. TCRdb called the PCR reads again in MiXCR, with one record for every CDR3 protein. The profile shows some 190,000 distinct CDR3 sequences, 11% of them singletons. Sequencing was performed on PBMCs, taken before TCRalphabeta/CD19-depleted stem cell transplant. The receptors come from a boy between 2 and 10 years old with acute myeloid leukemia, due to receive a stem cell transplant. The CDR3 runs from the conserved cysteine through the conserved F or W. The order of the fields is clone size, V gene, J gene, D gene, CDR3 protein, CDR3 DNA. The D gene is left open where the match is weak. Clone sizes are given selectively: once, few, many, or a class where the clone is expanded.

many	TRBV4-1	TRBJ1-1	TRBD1	CASSHRTGVNTEAFF	TGCGCCAGCAGCCACCGGACAGGCGTGAACACTGAAGCTTTCTTT
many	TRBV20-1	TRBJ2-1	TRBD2	CSAPTSARSYNEQFF	TGCAGTGCGCCAACTAGCGCGCGGTCCTACAATGAGCAGTTCTTC
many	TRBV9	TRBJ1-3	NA	CASSVGQGGNTIYF	TGTGCCAGCAGCGTAGGTCAAGGGGGAAACACCATATATTTT
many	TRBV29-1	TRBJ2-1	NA	CSVEPVTIQGDEQFF	TGCAGCGTTGAACCGGTTACAATTCAGGGAGATGAGCAGTTCTTC
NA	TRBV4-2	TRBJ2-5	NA	CAIGPGLISNQETQYF	TGTGCCATCGGCCCCGGGCTGATCTCCAACCAAGAGACCCAGTACTTC
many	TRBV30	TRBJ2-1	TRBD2	CAWIPGVSGSDEQFF	TGTGCCTGGATTCCTGGGGTCAGCGGGAGCGATGAGCAGTTCTTC
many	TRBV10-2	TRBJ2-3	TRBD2	CASSDPGLAVTDTQYF	TGCGCCAGCAGTGACCCGGGACTAGCGGTGACAGATACGCAGTATTTT
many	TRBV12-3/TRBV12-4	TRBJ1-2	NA	CASSLGAGRYGYTF	TGTGCCAGCAGTTTAGGAGCAGGGCGCTATGGCTACACCTTC
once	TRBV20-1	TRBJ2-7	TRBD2	CSAPRLAGTYKQYF	TGCAGTGCACCGAGACTAGCGGGGACCTACAAGCAGTACTTC
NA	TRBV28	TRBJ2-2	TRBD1	CASSFGKLWDRTTTGELFF	TGTGCCAGCAGTTTTGGCAAGTTATGGGACAGGACAACGACCGGGGAGCTGTTTTTT
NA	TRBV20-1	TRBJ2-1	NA	CSAAGYNEQFF	TGCAGTGCTGCAGGGTACAATGAGCAGTTCTTC
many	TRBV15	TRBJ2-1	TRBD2	CATSRDTGGAYNEQFF	TGTGCCACCAGCAGAGATACGGGGGGGGCCTACAATGAGCAGTTCTTC
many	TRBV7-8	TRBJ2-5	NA	CASSLSSGGVKTQYF	TGTGCCAGCAGCTTAAGTAGTGGAGGCGTAAAGACCCAGTACTTC
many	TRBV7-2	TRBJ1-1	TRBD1	CASRRQGWGTEAFF	TGTGCCAGCAGACGACAGGGGTGGGGGACTGAAGCTTTCTTT
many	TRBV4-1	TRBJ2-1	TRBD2	CASSQPAGGYNEQFF	TGCGCCAGCAGCCAGCCCGCGGGGGGGTACAATGAGCAGTTCTTC
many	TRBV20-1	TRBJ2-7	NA	CSARDADPRYEQYF	TGCAGTGCTAGAGATGCAGATCCTCGCTACGAGCAGTACTTC
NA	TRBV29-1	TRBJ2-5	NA	CSVGSGAKETQYF	TGCAGCGTTGGATCCGGGGCAAAAGAGACCCAGTACTTC